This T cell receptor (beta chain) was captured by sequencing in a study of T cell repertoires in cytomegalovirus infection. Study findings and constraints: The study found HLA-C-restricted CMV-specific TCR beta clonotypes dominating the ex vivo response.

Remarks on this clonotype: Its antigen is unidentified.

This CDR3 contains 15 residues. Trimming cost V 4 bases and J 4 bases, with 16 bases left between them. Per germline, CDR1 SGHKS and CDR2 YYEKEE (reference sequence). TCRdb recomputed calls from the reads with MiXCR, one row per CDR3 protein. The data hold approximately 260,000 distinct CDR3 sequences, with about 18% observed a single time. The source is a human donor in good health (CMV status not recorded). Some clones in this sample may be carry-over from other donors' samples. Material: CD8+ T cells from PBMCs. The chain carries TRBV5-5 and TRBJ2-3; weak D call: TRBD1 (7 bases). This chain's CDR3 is CASSLRGRGADTQYF. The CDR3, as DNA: TGTGCCAGCAGCCTGCGGGGCAGGGGGGCAGATACGCAGTATTTT.